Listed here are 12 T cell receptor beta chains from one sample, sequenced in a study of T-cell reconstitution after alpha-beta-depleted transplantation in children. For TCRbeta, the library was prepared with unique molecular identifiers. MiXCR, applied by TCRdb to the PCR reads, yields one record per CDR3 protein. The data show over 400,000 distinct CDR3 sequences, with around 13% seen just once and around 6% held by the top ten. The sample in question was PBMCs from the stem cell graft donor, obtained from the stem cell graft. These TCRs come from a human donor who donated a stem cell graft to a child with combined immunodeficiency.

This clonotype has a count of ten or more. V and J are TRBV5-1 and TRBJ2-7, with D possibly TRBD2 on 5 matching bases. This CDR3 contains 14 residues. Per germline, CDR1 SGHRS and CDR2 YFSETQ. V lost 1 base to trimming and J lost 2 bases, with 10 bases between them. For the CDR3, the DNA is TGCGCCAGCAGCTTGCGGCTAGCCACCTACGAGCAGTACTTC. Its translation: CASSLRLATYEQYF.

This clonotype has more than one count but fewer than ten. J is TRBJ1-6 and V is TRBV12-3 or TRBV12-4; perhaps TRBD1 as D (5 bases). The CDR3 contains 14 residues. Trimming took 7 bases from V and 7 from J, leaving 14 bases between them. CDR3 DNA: TGTGCCAGCATTGGGGGTGGGTCGAATTCACCCCTCCACTTT. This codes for CASIGGGSNSPLHF.

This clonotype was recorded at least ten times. CDR3 sequence (DNA): TGTGCCAGCAGCTTAGTGGCCGGAGGGGACGAGCAGTACTTC. Its translation is CASSLVAGGDEQYF. The chain employs TRBV7-9 and TRBJ2-7; weak D call: TRBD2 (6 bases). In germline, CDR1 is SEHNR, CDR2 FQNEAQ (reference sequence). Trimming shortened V by 1 base and J by 5 bases, and 12 bases separated the two germline ends. The CDR3 has 14 residues.

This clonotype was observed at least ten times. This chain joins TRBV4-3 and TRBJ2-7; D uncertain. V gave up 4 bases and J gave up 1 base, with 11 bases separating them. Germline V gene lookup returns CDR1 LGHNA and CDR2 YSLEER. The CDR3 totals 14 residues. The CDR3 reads CASSPRFQSYEQYF. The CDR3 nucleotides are TGCGCCAGCAGCCCCCGCTTCCAGTCCTACGAGCAGTACTTC.

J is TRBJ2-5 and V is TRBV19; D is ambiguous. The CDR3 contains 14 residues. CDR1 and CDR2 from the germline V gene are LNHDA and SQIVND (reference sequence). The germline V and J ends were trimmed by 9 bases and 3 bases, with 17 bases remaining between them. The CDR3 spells CARGPDLPKETQYF. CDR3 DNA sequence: TGTGCCAGGGGCCCCGACTTGCCTAAAGAGACCCAGTACTTC.

The CDR3 nucleotides are TGCAGTGCTAGCGGCGTAAACACTGAAGCTTTCTTT. Translation: CSASGVNTEAFF. The chain joins TRBV20-1 to TRBJ1-1; D uncertain. This CDR3 region has 12 residues. The germline V gene encodes CDR1 DFQATT and CDR2 SNEGSKA (reference sequence). The V gene lost 3 bases and the J gene lost 2 bases, with 7 bases spanning the gap.

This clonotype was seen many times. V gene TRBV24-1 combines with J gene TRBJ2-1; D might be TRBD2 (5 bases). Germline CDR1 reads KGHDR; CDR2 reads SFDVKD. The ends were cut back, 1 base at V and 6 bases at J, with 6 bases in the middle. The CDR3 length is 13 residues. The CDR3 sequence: CATSDFRGNEQFF. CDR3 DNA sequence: TGTGCCACCAGTGATTTCCGGGGCAATGAGCAGTTCTTC.

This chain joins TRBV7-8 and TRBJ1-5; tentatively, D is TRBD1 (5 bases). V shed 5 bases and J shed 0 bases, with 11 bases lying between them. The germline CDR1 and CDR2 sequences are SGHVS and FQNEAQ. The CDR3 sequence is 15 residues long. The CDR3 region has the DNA TGTGCCAGCAGCCGGGGCCTGAATAGCAATCAGCCCCAGCATTTT. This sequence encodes CASSRGLNSNQPQHF.

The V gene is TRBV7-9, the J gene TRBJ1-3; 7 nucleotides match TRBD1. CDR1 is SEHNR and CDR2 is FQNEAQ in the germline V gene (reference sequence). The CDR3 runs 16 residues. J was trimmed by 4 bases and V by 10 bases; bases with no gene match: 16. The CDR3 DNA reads TGTGCCACCCAAACCTCGGCTACAGGGGCGGGAAACACCATATATTTT. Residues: CATQTSATGAGNTIYF.

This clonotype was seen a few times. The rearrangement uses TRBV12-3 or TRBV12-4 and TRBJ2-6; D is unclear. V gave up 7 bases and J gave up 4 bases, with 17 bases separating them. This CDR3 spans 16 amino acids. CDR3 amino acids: CASTSLWNSGANVLTF. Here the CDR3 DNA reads TGTGCCAGCACCTCCCTGTGGAATTCGGGGGCCAACGTCCTGACTTTC.

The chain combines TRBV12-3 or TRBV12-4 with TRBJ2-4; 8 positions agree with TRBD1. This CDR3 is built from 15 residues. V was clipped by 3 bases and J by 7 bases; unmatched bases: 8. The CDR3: CASSFYRQGSNIQYF. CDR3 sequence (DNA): TGTGCCAGCAGTTTCTATAGACAGGGGAGCAACATTCAGTACTTC.

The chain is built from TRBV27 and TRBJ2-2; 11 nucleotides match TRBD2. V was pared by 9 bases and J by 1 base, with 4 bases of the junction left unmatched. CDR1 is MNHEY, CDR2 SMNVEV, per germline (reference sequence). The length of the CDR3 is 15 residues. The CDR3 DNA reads TGTGCCAGTACCGGGACTAGCGGGAACACCGGGGAGCTGTTTTTT. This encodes CASTGTSGNTGELFF.